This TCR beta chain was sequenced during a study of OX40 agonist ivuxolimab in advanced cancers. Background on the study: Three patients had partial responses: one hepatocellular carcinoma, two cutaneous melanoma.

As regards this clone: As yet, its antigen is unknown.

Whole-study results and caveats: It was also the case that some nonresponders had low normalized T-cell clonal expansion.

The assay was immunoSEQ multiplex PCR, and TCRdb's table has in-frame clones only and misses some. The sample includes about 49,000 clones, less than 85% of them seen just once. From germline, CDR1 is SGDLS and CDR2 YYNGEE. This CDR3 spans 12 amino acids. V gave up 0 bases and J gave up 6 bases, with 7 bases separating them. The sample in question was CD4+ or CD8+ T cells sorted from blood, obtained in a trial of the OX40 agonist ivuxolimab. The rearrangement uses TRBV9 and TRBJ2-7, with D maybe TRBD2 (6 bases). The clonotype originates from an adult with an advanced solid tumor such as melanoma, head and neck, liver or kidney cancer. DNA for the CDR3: TGTGCCAGCAGCGTAGGGGGAGGCGAGCAGTACTTC. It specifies CASSVGGGEQYF.